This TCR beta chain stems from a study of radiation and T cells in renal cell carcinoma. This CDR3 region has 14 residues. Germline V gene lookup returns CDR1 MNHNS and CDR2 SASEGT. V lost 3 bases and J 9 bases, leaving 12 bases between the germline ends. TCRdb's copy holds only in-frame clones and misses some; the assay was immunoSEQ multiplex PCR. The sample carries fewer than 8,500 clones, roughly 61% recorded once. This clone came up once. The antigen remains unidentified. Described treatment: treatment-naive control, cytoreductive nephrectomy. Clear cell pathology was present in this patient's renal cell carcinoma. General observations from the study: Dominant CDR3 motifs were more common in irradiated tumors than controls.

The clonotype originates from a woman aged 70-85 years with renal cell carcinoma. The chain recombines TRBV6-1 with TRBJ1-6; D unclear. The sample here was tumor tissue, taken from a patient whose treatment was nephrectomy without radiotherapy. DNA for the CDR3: TGTGCCAGCAGTGACAGGTGGTCTAGTTCACCCCTCCACTTT. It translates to CASSDRWSSSPLHF.